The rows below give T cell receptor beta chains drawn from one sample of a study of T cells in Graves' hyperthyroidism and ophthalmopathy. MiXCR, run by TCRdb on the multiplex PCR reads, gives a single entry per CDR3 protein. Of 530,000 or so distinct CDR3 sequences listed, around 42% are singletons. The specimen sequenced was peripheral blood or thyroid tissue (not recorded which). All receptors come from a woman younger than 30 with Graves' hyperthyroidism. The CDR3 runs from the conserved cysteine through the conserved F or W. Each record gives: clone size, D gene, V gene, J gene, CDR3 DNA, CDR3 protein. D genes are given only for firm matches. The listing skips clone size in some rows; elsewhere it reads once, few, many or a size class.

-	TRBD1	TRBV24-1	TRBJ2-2	TGTGCCACCAGTGGGACCGGGACAGGGGGCGCTTACGGGGAGCTGTTTTTT	CATSGTGTGGAYGELFF
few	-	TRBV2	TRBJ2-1	TGTGCCAGCAGTGAACCCAGGGAGAGCTCCTACAATGAGCAGTTCTTC	CASSEPRESSYNEQFF
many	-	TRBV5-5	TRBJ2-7	TGTGCCAGCAGCTTGAGGGGAAAGGAGCAGTACTTC	CASSLRGKEQYF
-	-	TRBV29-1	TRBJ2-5	TGCAGCGAGGAGACCCAGTACTTC	CSEETQYF
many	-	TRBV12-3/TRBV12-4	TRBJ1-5	TGTGCCAGCAGTTTAAGAGCCGACAATCAGCCCCAGCATTTT	CASSLRADNQPQHF
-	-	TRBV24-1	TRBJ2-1	TGTGCCACCAGTGATTTGCAAACAGATGAGCAGTTCTTC	CATSDLQTDEQFF
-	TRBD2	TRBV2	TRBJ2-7	TGTGCCAGCAAGGTAGCGGGATTCTACGAGCAGTACTTC	CASKVAGFYEQYF
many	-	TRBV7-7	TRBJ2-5	TGTGCTAGCAGCTTCTCCTTGGGGGAGACCCAGTACTTC	CASSFSLGETQYF
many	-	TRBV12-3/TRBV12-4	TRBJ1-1	TGTGCCAGCAGAGAAGGTGGGGTTCCTGAAGCTTTCTTT	CASREGGVPEAFF
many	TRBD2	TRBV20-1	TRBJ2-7	TGCAGTGCTGCCGGACTAGCGGGATTCGAGCAGTACTTC	CSAAGLAGFEQYF
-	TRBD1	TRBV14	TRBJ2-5	TGTGCCAGCAGCCAATTAGGTGGGGACAGGCTACAAGAGACCCAGTACTTC	CASSQLGGDRLQETQYF
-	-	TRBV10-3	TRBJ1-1	TGTGCCACCCTTTGGGGGGCGCAGGGCACTGAAGCTTTCTTT	CATLWGAQGTEAFF
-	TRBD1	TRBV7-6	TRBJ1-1	TGTGCCAGCAGCTCGGACAGGGGCGGGGGAACTGAAGCTTTCTTT	CASSSDRGGGTEAFF
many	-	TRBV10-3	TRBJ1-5	TGTGCCATCAGTGAGTCAACTAGCGTCAATCAGCCCCAGCATTTT	CAISESTSVNQPQHF
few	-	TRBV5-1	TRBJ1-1	TGCGCCAGCAGCCAGAGGACTAGCGGGGATGAGCAGTTCTTT	CASSQRTSGDEQFF
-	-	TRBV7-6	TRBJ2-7	-	CASSIYLCSVQGEQYF
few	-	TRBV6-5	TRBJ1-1	TGTGCCAGCAGGGGGACGGTGAACACTGAAGCTTTCTTT	CASRGTVNTEAFF
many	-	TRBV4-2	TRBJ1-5	TGTGCCAGCAGCGAAAACCGGGAGCCCCAGCATTTT	CASSENREPQHF
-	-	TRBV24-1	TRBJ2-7	TGTGCCACCACACAGGGTGGTGAGGCAAACGAGCAGTACTTC	CATTQGGEANEQYF
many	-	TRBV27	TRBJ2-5	TGTGCCAGCAGTACACGGAGGCAAGAGACCCAGTACTTC	CASSTRRQETQYF
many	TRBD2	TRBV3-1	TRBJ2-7	TGTGCCAGCAGCCAAGATCTAGCGGGAGAAGGATACGAGCAGTACTTC	CASSQDLAGEGYEQYF
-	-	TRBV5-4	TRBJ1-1	TGTGCCAGCAGCTCGGGGGGCGCGGACACTGAAGCTTTCTTT	CASSSGGADTEAFF
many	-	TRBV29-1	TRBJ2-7	TGCAGCGTTGTCAGGGCAGGGTTCTACGAGCAGTACTTC	CSVVRAGFYEQYF
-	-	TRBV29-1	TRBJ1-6	TGCAGCGTTGAACAGGGGAGCAATTCACCCCTCCACTTT	CSVEQGSNSPLHF
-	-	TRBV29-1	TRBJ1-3	TGCAGCGTTGAAGGCTCTGGGGGCGGCTACACCATATATTTT	CSVEGSGGGYTIYF
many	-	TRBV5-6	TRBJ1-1	TGTGCCAGCAGCTTGAAACAATTGAACACTGAAGCTTTCTTT	CASSLKQLNTEAFF
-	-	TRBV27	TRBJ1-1	TGTGCCAGCAACCGTAGGGCACAGGGAGGTGCGAACACTGAAGCTTTCTTT	CASNRRAQGGANTEAFF
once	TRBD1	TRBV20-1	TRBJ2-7	TGCAGTGCTAGAGATACGGGACAGGGGGCGGAAGGCTACGAGCAGTACTTC	CSARDTGQGAEGYEQYF
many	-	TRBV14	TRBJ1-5	TGTGCCAGCAGCCTCCTAGGAACTCAGCCCCAGCATTTT	CASSLLGTQPQHF
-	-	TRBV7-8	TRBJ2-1	TGTGCCAGCAGCTTAGAGGGGGGGGCAGTCGTTAGGCAGTTCTTC	CASSLEGGAVVRQFF
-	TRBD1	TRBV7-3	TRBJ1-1	TGTGCCAGCAGCCCAGGGGGCAGATACACTGAAGCTTTCTTT	CASSPGGRYTEAFF
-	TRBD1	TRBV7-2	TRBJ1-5	TGTGCCAGCTCACCGGGACAGGGCATACATAGCAATCAGCCCCAGCATTTT	CASSPGQGIHSNQPQHF
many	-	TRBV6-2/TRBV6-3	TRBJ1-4	TGTGCCAGCAGTAAGGCAGGGGCTAATGAAAAACTGTTTTTT	CASSKAGANEKLFF
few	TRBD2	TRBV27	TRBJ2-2	TGTGCCAGCAGTTTCCTAGCGGGGACAACCGGGGAGCTGTTTTTT	CASSFLAGTTGELFF
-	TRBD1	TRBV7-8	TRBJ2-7	TGTGCCAGCAGCTTTAGGACAGGGAGATACGAGCAGTACTTC	CASSFRTGRYEQYF
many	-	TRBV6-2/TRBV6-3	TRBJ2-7	TGTGCCAGCGGAAGGGGCGACGAGCAGTACTTC	CASGRGDEQYF
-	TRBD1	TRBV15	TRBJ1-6	TGTGCCACCAGCTGGATCGGACAGGGGGCGCGGAATTCACCCCTCCACTTT	CATSWIGQGARNSPLHF
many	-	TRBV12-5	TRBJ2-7	TGTGCTAGTGGAAGGGACCCTTACAACGAGCAGTACTTC	CASGRDPYNEQYF
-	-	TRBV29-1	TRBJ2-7	TGCAGCTCAAGAGGGCGGGACGAGCAGTACTTC	CSSRGRDEQYF
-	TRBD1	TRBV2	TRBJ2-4	TGTGCCAGCAAAGACAGGGGGGCCAAAAACATTCAGTACTTC	CASKDRGAKNIQYF
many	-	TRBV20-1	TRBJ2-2	TGCAGTGCTAGCGGGGGTGGGACCGGGGAGCTGTTTTTT	CSASGGGTGELFF
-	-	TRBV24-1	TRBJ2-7	TGTGCCACCAGTGACTCGTGGACAGAGACCTACGAGCAGTACTTC	CATSDSWTETYEQYF
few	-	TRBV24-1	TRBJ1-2	TGTGCCACCAGTGACCACGGACTAGCGGGGTCCTACACCTTC	CATSDHGLAGSYTF
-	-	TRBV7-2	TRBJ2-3	TGTGCCAGCATCCTGGACGGTACGCAGTATTTT	CASILDGTQYF
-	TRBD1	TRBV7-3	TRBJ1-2	TGTGCCAGCAGCTTAGACAGGGGGCCTCTTTCGAACTATGGCTACACCTTC	CASSLDRGPLSNYGYTF